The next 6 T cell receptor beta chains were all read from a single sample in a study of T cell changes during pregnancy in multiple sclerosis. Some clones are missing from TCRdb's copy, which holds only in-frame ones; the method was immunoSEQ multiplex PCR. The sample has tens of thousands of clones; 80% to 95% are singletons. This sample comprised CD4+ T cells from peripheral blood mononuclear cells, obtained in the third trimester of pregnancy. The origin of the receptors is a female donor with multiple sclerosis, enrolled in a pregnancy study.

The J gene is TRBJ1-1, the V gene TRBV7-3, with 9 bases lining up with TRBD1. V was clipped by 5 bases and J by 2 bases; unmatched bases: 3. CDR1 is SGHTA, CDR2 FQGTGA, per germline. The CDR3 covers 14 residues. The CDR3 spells CASSRTGGNTEAFF. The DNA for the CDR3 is TGTGCCAGCAGCCGAACAGGGGGCAACACTGAAGCTTTCTTT.

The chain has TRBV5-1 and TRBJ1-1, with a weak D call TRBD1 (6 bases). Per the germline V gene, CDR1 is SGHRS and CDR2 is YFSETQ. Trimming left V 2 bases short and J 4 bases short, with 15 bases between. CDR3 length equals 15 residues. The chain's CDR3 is CASSLVQGGGTEAFF. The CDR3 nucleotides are TGCGCCAGCAGCTTAGTACAGGGTGGAGGCACTGAAGCTTTCTTT.

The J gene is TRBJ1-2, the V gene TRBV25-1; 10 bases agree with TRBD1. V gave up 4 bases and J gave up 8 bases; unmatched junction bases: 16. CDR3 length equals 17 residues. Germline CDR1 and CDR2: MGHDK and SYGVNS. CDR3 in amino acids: CASSGAGTGALFRGYTF. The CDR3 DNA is TGTGCCAGCAGTGGAGCCGGGACAGGGGCCTTGTTTCGAGGCTACACCTTC.

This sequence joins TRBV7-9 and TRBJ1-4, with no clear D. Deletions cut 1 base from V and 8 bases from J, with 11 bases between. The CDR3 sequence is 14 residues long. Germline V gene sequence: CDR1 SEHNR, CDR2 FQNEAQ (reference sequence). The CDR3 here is CASSLVGSGEKLFF. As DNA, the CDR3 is TGTGCCAGCAGCTTAGTAGGGAGTGGAGAAAAACTGTTTTTT. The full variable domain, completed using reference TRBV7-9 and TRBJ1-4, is DTGVSQNPRHKITKRGQNVTFRCDPISEHNRLYWYRQTLGQGPEFLTYFQNEAQLEKSRLLSDRFSAERPKGSFSTLEIQRTEQGDSAMYLCASSLVGSGEKLFFGSGTQLSVL.

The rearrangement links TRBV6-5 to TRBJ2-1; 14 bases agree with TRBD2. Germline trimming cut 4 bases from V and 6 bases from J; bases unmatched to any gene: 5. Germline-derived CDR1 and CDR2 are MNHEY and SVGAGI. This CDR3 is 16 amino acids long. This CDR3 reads CASSSGLAGGSNEQFF. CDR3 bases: TGTGCCAGCAGTTCAGGACTAGCGGGAGGAAGCAATGAGCAGTTCTTC.

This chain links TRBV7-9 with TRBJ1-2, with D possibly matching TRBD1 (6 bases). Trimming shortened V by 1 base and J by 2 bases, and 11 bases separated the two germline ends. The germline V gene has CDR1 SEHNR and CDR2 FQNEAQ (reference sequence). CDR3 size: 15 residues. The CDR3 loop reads CASSLEGGPNYGYTF. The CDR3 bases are TGTGCCAGCAGCTTAGAAGGGGGACCGAACTATGGCTACACCTTC. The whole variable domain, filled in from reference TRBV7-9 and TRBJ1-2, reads DTGVSQNPRHKITKRGQNVTFRCDPISEHNRLYWYRQTLGQGPEFLTYFQNEAQLEKSRLLSDRFSAERPKGSFSTLEIQRTEQGDSAMYLCASSLEGGPNYGYTFGSGTRLTVV.